These 32 T cell receptor beta chains originate from one sample sequenced in a study of T cell responses to AZD1222 COVID-19 vaccine. Libraries were prepared by immunoSEQ multiplex PCR; TCRdb keeps only in-frame clonotypes and omits some of them. The top ten clones hold about 1.9% of a sample with 130,000 to 150,000 clones, more than 85% of them seen once. Here the sequenced sample was peripheral blood, taken on day 0 of AZD1222 vaccination. These receptors came from an adult in good health.

The chain uses TRBV9 and TRBJ1-2, with D maybe TRBD1 (6 bases). CDR3 size: 18 residues. Trimming shortened V by 0 bases and J by 3 bases, and 21 bases separated the two germline ends. Germline CDR1 reads SGDLS; CDR2 reads YYNGEE. CDR3 DNA: TGTGCCAGCAGCGTAGATAAAAAGGGAAAGGGGGGAGACTATGGCTACACCTTC. Its translation is CASSVDKKGKGGDYGYTF. Using reference TRBV9 and TRBJ1-2 for the parts outside the CDR3, the full variable domain is DSGVTQTPKHLITATGQRVTLRCSPRSGDLSVYWYQQSLDQGLQFLIQYYNGEERAKGNILERFSAQQFPDLHSELNLSSLELGDSALYFCASSVDKKGKGGDYGYTFGSGTRLTVV.

This chain uses TRBV5-6 with TRBJ1-2; D may be TRBD1 (5 bases). V was shortened by 6 bases and J by 6 bases, with 21 bases between the two germline ends. This CDR3 comprises 15 residues. Germline loops: CDR1 SGHDT, CDR2 YYEEEE. This CDR3 is CASTILGTVEDGYTF. The CDR3 bases are TGTGCCAGCACCATTTTAGGGACTGTGGAGGATGGCTACACCTTC. Filled out from reference TRBV5-6 and TRBJ1-2, the complete variable domain reads DAGVTQSPTHLIKTRGQQVTLRCSPKSGHDTVSWYQQALGQGPQFIFQYYEEEERQRGNFPDRFSGHQFPNYSSELNVNALLLGDSALYLCASTILGTVEDGYTFGSGTRLTVV.

This clone was seen a few times. This sequence joins TRBV28 and TRBJ2-6; D remains ambiguous. The V end lost 3 bases, the J end lost 0 bases, and 6 bases lay between the germline ends. Germline CDR1 is MDHEN and CDR2 is SYDVKM. CDR3 size: 15 residues. This chain's CDR3 is CASSFEHSGANVLTF. DNA for the CDR3: TGTGCCAGCAGTTTTGAGCACTCTGGGGCCAACGTCCTGACTTTC.

The genes are TRBV6-5 and TRBJ1-2; D is possibly TRBD1 (5 bases). The germline V gene encodes CDR1 MNHEY and CDR2 SVGAGI. The CDR3 loop spans 14 amino acids. The ends were cut back, 8 bases at V and 2 bases at J, with 15 bases in the middle. The CDR3 coding sequence is TGTGCCAGCGCGCCAGGGTTAGGGAACTATGGCTACACCTTC. Translating gives CASAPGLGNYGYTF.

The rearrangement uses TRBV27 and TRBJ1-1, with a possible D match to TRBD1 (6 bases). V gave up 6 bases and J gave up 6 bases, with 20 bases separating them. Germline CDR1 MNHEY, CDR2 SMNVEV (reference sequence). This CDR3 contains 15 residues. In DNA form, the CDR3 reads TGTGCCAGCAGCGAGGCAGGTAGGGGGATCGCTGAAGCTTTCTTT. Translation gives CASSEAGRGIAEAFF.

This sequence joins TRBV7-2 and TRBJ1-1; D uncertain. With 5 bases removed from V and 0 bases from J, the gap between germline ends came to 13 bases. CDR1 is SGHTA and CDR2 is FQGNSA in the germline V gene. The CDR3 length is 15 residues. The CDR3 is CASSPRVSVNTEAFF. CDR3 in DNA: TGTGCCAGCAGCCCACGGGTTTCGGTGAACACTGAAGCTTTCTTT. The entire variable domain, with the rest obtained from reference TRBV7-2 and TRBJ1-1, is as follows: GAGVSQSPSNKVTEKGKDVELRCDPISGHTALYWYRQSLGQGLEFLIYFQGNSAPDKSGLPSDRFSAERTGGSVSTLTIQRTQQEDSAVYLCASSPRVSVNTEAFFGQGTRLTVV.

This sequence joins TRBV24-1 and TRBJ1-4; D unclear. V lost 1 base to trimming and J lost 3 bases, with 26 bases between them. Germline lookup yields CDR1 KGHDR and CDR2 SFDVKD. The CDR3 runs 21 residues. CDR3 sequence: CATSDFIAPGTDPIPNEKLFF. The CDR3, as DNA: TGTGCCACCAGTGATTTCATCGCCCCCGGAACAGACCCGATACCTAATGAAAAACTGTTTTTT.

This clone appeared once. V gene TRBV19 combines with J gene TRBJ2-6; D is possibly TRBD1 (6 bases). CDR3 length: 16 amino acids. Per germline, CDR1 LNHDA and CDR2 SQIVND (reference sequence). V was clipped by 8 bases and J by 0 bases, with 14 bases between them. As DNA, the CDR3 is TGTGCCAGTGTGGGACACGACCCCTCTGGGGCCAACGTCCTGACTTTC. It yields the protein CASVGHDPSGANVLTF.

The chain joins TRBV25-1 to TRBJ2-1, with 9 bases identical to TRBD1. V shed 4 bases, J shed 6 bases, and the junction held 13 bases outside the gene matches. The germline CDR1 and CDR2 sequences are MGHDK and SYGVNS. The CDR3 covers 17 residues. Here the CDR3 reads CASSGIIGQGSGNEQFF. DNA of the CDR3: TGTGCCAGCAGTGGTATCATAGGACAGGGGAGCGGCAATGAGCAGTTCTTC.

V is TRBV2 and J is TRBJ1-2, with 8 bases fitting TRBD1. The CDR3 is 14 amino acids. The V and J ends lost 1 base and 2 bases, in that order; junction bases with no gene match: 0. The germline CDR1 and CDR2 sequences are SNHLY and FYNNEI. CDR3 sequence (DNA): TGTGCCAGCAGTGAAGGACAGGGGAACTATGGCTACACCTTC. Its protein is CASSEGQGNYGYTF.

The chain recombines TRBV5-1 with TRBJ1-1, with D possibly matching TRBD1 (6 bases). The germline gives CDR1 SGHRS, CDR2 YFSETQ. The CDR3 has 16 residues. V lost 4 bases to trimming and J lost 2 bases, with 18 bases between them. CDR3 DNA: TGCGCCAGCAGCCCCGGTACAGGGTTACCAAACACTGAAGCTTTCTTT. Amino acid sequence: CASSPGTGLPNTEAFF.

V gene TRBV5-6 combines with J gene TRBJ2-7; 10 positions match TRBD2. V shed 4 bases, J shed 0 bases, and the junction held 10 bases outside the gene matches. The CDR3 loop spans 17 amino acids. Germline assignment: CDR1 SGHDT and CDR2 YYEEEE. This CDR3 is CASSPRVSGGSSYEQYF. The CDR3 DNA is TGTGCCAGCAGCCCTCGTGTTAGCGGGGGGAGCTCCTACGAGCAGTACTTC.

V gene TRBV4-1 combines with J gene TRBJ2-1; 9 bases line up with TRBD1. The length of the CDR3 is 16 residues. The J segment lost 1 base and the V segment lost 1 base, leaving 2 bases of the junction unmatched. CDR1 is MGHRA, CDR2 YSYEKL, per germline. For the CDR3, the DNA is TGCGCCAGCAGCCAAGTGGGACAGGGTTCCTACAATGAGCAGTTCTTC. Protein product: CASSQVGQGSYNEQFF.

The chain combines TRBV2 with TRBJ2-4, with TRBD1 identical over 10 bases. The CDR3 is made up of 13 amino acids. The V gene's germline CDR1 is SNHLY and CDR2 FYNNEI. Losses at the gene ends were 1 base for V and 15 bases for J; bases not matched to a gene: 6. This CDR3 reads CASSEGQGARVYF. CDR3 DNA sequence: TGTGCCAGCAGTGAAGGACAGGGGGCGCGGGTGTACTTC.

As concerns this clone: In the same sample, other DNA sequences code for this CDR3. This sequence joins TRBV18 and TRBJ2-5; D is ambiguous. V shed 0 bases and J shed 2 bases, with 1 base lying between them. CDR1 is KGHSH, CDR2 LQKENI, per germline. CDR3 size: 12 residues. This chain's CDR3 is CASSPPQETQYF. In DNA, the CDR3 is TGTGCCAGCTCACCACCACAAGAGACCCAGTACTTC. Together with reference TRBV18 and TRBJ2-5, the CDR3 gives the full variable domain: NAGVMQNPRHLVRRRGQEARLRCSPMKGHSHVYWYRQLPEEGLKFMVYLQKENIIDESGMPKERFSAEFPKEGPSILRIQQVVRGDSAAYFCASSPPQETQYFGPGTRLLVL.

This clone has only a few counts. V is TRBV2 and J is TRBJ2-7; 7 nucleotides match TRBD1. The V and J ends lost 10 bases and 5 bases, in that order; junction bases with no gene match: 11. Germline assignment: CDR1 SNHLY and CDR2 FYNNEI. This CDR3 is built from 13 residues. Written as DNA, the CDR3 is TGTGCCACCGGCGGACAGGCAGCCCACGAGCAGTACTTC. It translates to CATGGQAAHEQYF.

The J gene is TRBJ1-1, the V gene TRBV5-1, with 7 bases identical to TRBD1. Unmatched junction bases numbered 7, after V lost 4 bases and J lost 4 bases. Germline CDR1 is SGHRS and CDR2 is YFSETQ. The CDR3 length is 14 residues. CDR3 nucleotides: TGCGCCAGCAGCGTTCAGAACAGGGGCACTGAAGCTTTCTTT. It translates to CASSVQNRGTEAFF.

This chain joins TRBV9 and TRBJ1-6, with 9 bases identical to TRBD1. The CDR3 totals 15 residues. In germline, CDR1 is SGDLS, CDR2 YYNGEE. Trimming cost V 2 bases and J 9 bases; bases outside gene matches: 6. This CDR3 is CASSVAGTGISPLHF. The CDR3 nucleotides read TGTGCCAGCAGCGTGGCCGGGACAGGGATTTCACCCCTCCACTTT.

V is TRBV28 and J is TRBJ1-1; D is unclear. The CDR3 has 13 amino acids. The germline gives CDR1 MDHEN, CDR2 SYDVKM. V was cut by 3 bases and J by 7 bases, with 12 bases left in between. The DNA of the CDR3 is TGTGCCAGCAGTTTTGAGGGCAGCCGTGAAGCTTTCTTT. This translates into CASSFEGSREAFF.

The chain is built from TRBV6-1 and TRBJ2-7; the D gene is possibly TRBD2 (6 bases). V was clipped by 0 bases and J by 3 bases, with 12 bases between them. The CDR3 consists of 15 residues. The germline gives CDR1 MNHNS, CDR2 SASEGT. The CDR3 loop is CASSEAPGTYYEQYF. For the CDR3, the DNA is TGTGCCAGCAGTGAAGCGCCGGGGACTTACTACGAGCAGTACTTC.

This sequence joins TRBV5-6 and TRBJ1-6, with 7 nucleotides matching TRBD1. Germline values: CDR1 SGHDT, CDR2 YYEEEE. The length of the CDR3 is 16 residues. With 0 bases clipped from V and 8 bases from J, the junction kept 8 bases outside the gene matches. CDR3 in DNA: TGTGCCAGCAGCTTGGGCCAGGGGGGTATTCATTCACCCCTCCACTTT. This encodes CASSLGQGGIHSPLHF.

The V call is TRBV7-8, the J call TRBJ2-4; D is possibly TRBD1 (5 bases). Trimming left V 4 bases short and J 8 bases short, with 24 bases between. CDR3 size: 17 residues. Germline values: CDR1 SGHVS, CDR2 FQNEAQ. The CDR3 DNA reads TGTGCCAGCAGCTACCCAGCGCAGGGCGCCCCAGGGTACATTCAGTACTTC. Protein product: CASSYPAQGAPGYIQYF.

The rearrangement uses TRBV6-4 and TRBJ2-2; 8 nucleotides agree with TRBD1. The CDR3 runs 15 residues. CDR1 and CDR2 from the germline V gene are MRHNA and SNTAGT. J lost 4 bases, V lost 6 bases, and 7 bases had no gene match. CDR3 amino acids: CASRGQGQGTGELFF. CDR3 nucleotides: TGTGCCAGCAGAGGACAGGGTCAAGGCACCGGGGAGCTGTTTTTT.

The CDR3 loop is CASSLTGGTEAFF. CDR3 bases: TGTGCCAGCAGTTTGACAGGGGGAACTGAAGCTTTCTTT. V usage is TRBV27 and J usage is TRBJ1-1, with 9 bases aligning to TRBD1. The V gene end was trimmed by 3 bases and the J gene end by 5 bases; junction bases not matched to a gene: 1. The germline CDR1 and CDR2 sequences are MNHEY and SMNVEV (reference sequence). The length of the CDR3 is 13 residues.

The chain uses TRBV15 and TRBJ2-7, with 10 nucleotides matching TRBD2. The CDR3 is made up of 14 amino acids. Germline loops: CDR1 LNHNV, CDR2 YYDKDF (reference sequence). V trimming: 3 bases; J trimming: 3 bases; junction bases outside the gene matches: 2. This CDR3 is CATSSWTSGYEQYF. For the CDR3, the DNA is TGTGCCACCAGCAGCTGGACTAGCGGCTACGAGCAGTACTTC.

The V and J genes are TRBV9 and TRBJ2-5, with 10 bases that match TRBD1. V gave up 3 bases and J gave up 5 bases; unmatched junction bases: 4. This CDR3 has 14 amino acids. CDR1 SGDLS and CDR2 YYNGEE come from the germline V gene. The CDR3 DNA is TGTGCCAGCAGCGCGGGACAGGGGTGGGAGACCCAGTACTTC. Its translation is CASSAGQGWETQYF. The complete variable domain, with remaining parts taken from reference TRBV9 and TRBJ2-5, reads DSGVTQTPKHLITATGQRVTLRCSPRSGDLSVYWYQQSLDQGLQFLIQYYNGEERAKGNILERFSAQQFPDLHSELNLSSLELGDSALYFCASSAGQGWETQYFGPGTRLLVL.

The rearrangement uses TRBV6-5 and TRBJ1-5; maybe TRBD1 (5 bases). V was trimmed by 4 bases and J by 0 bases, leaving 10 bases between them. Germline V gene sequence: CDR1 MNHEY, CDR2 SVGAGI. The CDR3 covers 15 residues. The CDR3 protein is CASSFSQASNQPQHF. CDR3 bases: TGTGCCAGCAGTTTCTCACAGGCTAGCAATCAGCCCCAGCATTTT.

The V call is TRBV4-1, the J call TRBJ1-4; the D gene is possibly TRBD1 (5 bases). The CDR3 spans 17 residues. V shed 0 bases and J shed 1 base, with 12 bases lying between them. Per germline, CDR1 MGHRA and CDR2 YSYEKL. This CDR3 is CASSQEPRDVTNEKLFF. CDR3 nucleotides: TGCGCCAGCAGCCAAGAACCCAGGGATGTAACTAATGAAAAACTGTTTTTT.

This chain uses TRBV19 with TRBJ1-1; 10 bases line up with TRBD1. The V gene end was trimmed by 4 bases and the J gene end by 2 bases; junction bases not matched to a gene: 7. The CDR3 consists of 16 residues. Germline V gene data show CDR1 as LNHDA and CDR2 as SQIVND (reference sequence). CDR3 in DNA: TGTGCCAGTAGTACTCCCGGGACAGGGGATAACACTGAAGCTTTCTTT. Encoded protein: CASSTPGTGDNTEAFF.

The chain carries TRBV3-1 (or the pseudogene TRBV3-2) and TRBJ2-3; a weak D match, TRBD2 (5 bases). The CDR3 spans 14 residues. V lost 1 base and J lost 3, with 8 bases in between. Germline CDR1 and CDR2: LGHDT and YNNKEL (reference sequence). The CDR3 sequence is CASSQGTETDTQYF. CDR3 in DNA: TGTGCCAGCAGCCAAGGGACTGAGACAGATACGCAGTATTTT.

CDR3 amino acids: CASSQEYYGYTF. CDR3 bases: TGTGCCAGCAGCCAAGAGTACTATGGCTACACCTTC. The chain couples TRBV7-9 to TRBJ1-2; D unresolved. Germline lookup yields CDR1 SEHNR and CDR2 FQNEAQ (reference sequence). V lost 5 bases and J lost 3, with 7 bases in between. The CDR3 length is 12 residues.

The chain has TRBV3-1 (or the pseudogene TRBV3-2) and TRBJ2-5, with a tentative D call TRBD2 (6 bases). V was pared by 2 bases and J by 2 bases, with 9 bases between. The CDR3 is 14 amino acids. The germline gives CDR1 LGHDT, CDR2 YNNKEL (reference sequence). The CDR3, as DNA: TGTGCCAGCAGCCAAATTAGCGGACAAGAGACCCAGTACTTC. Translation: CASSQISGQETQYF.